A single sample is the source of the 24 T cell receptor beta chains below, sequenced in a study of T cells in narcolepsy. Produced via immunoSEQ multiplex PCR; TCRdb's table is partial and in-frame only. Of roughly 20,000 clones in the sample, over 80% were seen once. Input material: memory (CD45RA-) CD4+ T cells from blood. These receptors all stem from a human donor in good health.

This clone appeared a few times. The chain employs TRBV2 and TRBJ2-7; the D gene is possibly TRBD1 (6 bases). Looked up from germline, CDR1 is SNHLY and CDR2 is FYNNEI. The CDR3 is 13 residues long. Between the trimmed V and J ends, which lost 6 bases and 6 bases, there was a span of 15 bases. In DNA, the CDR3 is TGTGCCAGCAGGACAGGACCTCTCGGCGAGCAGTACTTC. Amino acid sequence: CASRTGPLGEQYF. Together with reference TRBV2 and TRBJ2-7, the CDR3 gives the full variable domain: EPEVTQTPSHQVTQMGQEVILRCVPISNHLYFYWYRQILGQKVEFLVSFYNNEISEKSEIFDDQFSVERPDGSNFTLKIRSTKLEDSAMYFCASRTGPLGEQYFGPGTRLTVT.

This rearrangement joins TRBV9 to TRBJ1-3, with D perhaps TRBD1 (5 bases). The germline CDR1 and CDR2 sequences are SGDLS and YYNGEE. V lost 4 bases to trimming and J lost 0 bases, with 17 bases between them. The CDR3 sequence is 17 residues long. The CDR3 sequence is CASSSREGTRSGNTIYF. As DNA, the CDR3 is TGTGCCAGCAGCTCTCGGGAAGGGACCCGCTCTGGAAACACCATATATTTT.

This sequence joins TRBV27 and TRBJ2-7, with D tentatively TRBD1 (5 bases). V gave up 3 bases and J gave up 0 bases, with 12 bases separating them. The CDR3 runs 15 residues. Germline CDR1 and CDR2: MNHEY and SMNVEV (reference sequence). In DNA, the CDR3 is TGTGCCAGCAGTTTCCGACAGCGAAACTCCTACGAGCAGTACTTC. Encoded protein: CASSFRQRNSYEQYF.

The chain has TRBV9 and TRBJ1-5, with 7 bases fitting TRBD1. After removal of 2 bases from V and 3 bases from J, the junction contained 2 bases not matched to a gene. This CDR3 has 14 amino acids. The germline CDR1 and CDR2 sequences are SGDLS and YYNGEE. Here the CDR3 reads CASSVTGDNQPQHF. CDR3 DNA sequence: TGTGCCAGCAGCGTCACAGGGGACAATCAGCCCCAGCATTTT.

The chain recombines TRBV6-5 with TRBJ1-2; 11 bases line up with TRBD1. The V and J ends lost 3 bases and 5 bases, in that order; junction bases with no gene match: 8. CDR3 length: 16 amino acids. From germline, CDR1 is MNHEY and CDR2 SVGAGI. CDR3 amino acids: CASSYSGTGGSYGYTF. CDR3 bases: TGTGCCAGCAGTTATTCCGGGACAGGGGGATCTTATGGCTACACCTTC.

V is TRBV20-1 and J is TRBJ2-1; D uncertain. This CDR3 contains 10 residues. Germline CDR1 reads DFQATT; CDR2 reads SNEGSKA (reference sequence). The germline V and J ends were trimmed by 6 bases and 10 bases, with 10 bases remaining between them. The CDR3 reads CSAVLGEQFF. CDR3 bases: TGCAGTGCCGTCCTGGGGGAGCAGTTCTTC.

V gene TRBV7-6 combines with J gene TRBJ1-3, with D unresolved. Germline values: CDR1 SGHVS, CDR2 FNYEAQ. The CDR3 runs to 16 residues. Trimming stripped 8 bases from V and 3 bases from J, with 20 bases between. DNA for the CDR3: TGTGCCAGCGGCCCAAGACTACGCGAAAGTGGAAACACCATATATTTT. Protein: CASGPRLRESGNTIYF.

The gene calls are TRBV30 and TRBJ2-4; D not certain. Germline V CDR1 and CDR2: GTSNPN, SVGIG (reference sequence). The germline V and J ends were trimmed by 5 bases and 3 bases, with 14 bases remaining between them. CDR3 length: 14 residues. The CDR3 DNA is TGTGCCTGGTCCCCCCGGGTGGGCAAAAACATTCAGTACTTC. Translation gives CAWSPRVGKNIQYF. Together with reference TRBV30 and TRBJ2-4, the CDR3 gives the full variable domain: SQTIHQWPATLVQPVGSPLSLECTVEGTSNPNLYWYRQAAGRGLQLLFYSVGIGQISSEVPQNLSASRPQDRQFILSSKKLLLSDSGFYLCAWSPRVGKNIQYFGAGTRLSVL.

The rearrangement joins TRBV4-3 to TRBJ2-7, with TRBD1 matching 10 bases. V lost 4 bases and J lost 1; bases outside the gene matches: 1. The CDR3 has 14 residues. The V gene's germline CDR1 is LGHNA and CDR2 YSLEER. This CDR3 is CASSRDRGSYEQYF. As DNA, the CDR3 is TGCGCCAGCAGCCGGGACAGGGGTTCCTACGAGCAGTACTTC.

This chain connects TRBV7-2 to TRBJ2-5; 11 positions agree with TRBD2. This CDR3 has 15 amino acids. Germline V gives CDR1 SGHTA, CDR2 FQGNSA. The V and J ends lost 5 bases and 5 bases, in that order; junction bases with no gene match: 7. In nucleotides, the CDR3 is TGTGCCAGCAGCACCCGACTAGCGGGGCAGGAGACCCAGTACTTC. Protein: CASSTRLAGQETQYF.

J is TRBJ1-1 and V is TRBV5-4; D not certain. Germline CDR1 is SGHNT and CDR2 is YYREEE (reference sequence). This CDR3 comprises 13 residues. V was shortened by 4 bases and J by 5 bases, with 12 bases between the two germline ends. The CDR3 loop is CASSPSSVTEAFF. In nucleotides, the CDR3 is TGTGCCAGCAGCCCCTCATCGGTGACTGAAGCTTTCTTT.

This chain connects TRBV7-2 to TRBJ1-5; TRBD1 agrees at 8 bases. Germline trimming cut 6 bases from V and 6 bases from J; bases unmatched to any gene: 10. This CDR3 spans 15 amino acids. Germline lookup yields CDR1 SGHTA and CDR2 FQGNSA. CDR3 in amino acids: CASRPDRVGGQPQHF. The CDR3 coding sequence is TGTGCCAGCAGACCGGACAGGGTAGGCGGTCAGCCCCAGCATTTT.

This chain links TRBV30 with TRBJ2-3; 8 bases agree with TRBD2. V lost 5 bases to trimming and J lost 2 bases; unmatched junction nucleotides: 3. The CDR3 loop spans 13 amino acids. Germline V CDR1 and CDR2: GTSNPN, SVGIG (reference sequence). CDR3 region: CAWGRGDTDTQYF. The CDR3 nucleotides read TGTGCCTGGGGGCGGGGGGACACAGATACGCAGTATTTT.

This sequence joins TRBV19 and TRBJ1-5; D possibly corresponds to TRBD1 (6 bases). The V end lost 4 bases, the J end lost 1 base, and 14 bases lay between the germline ends. CDR3 length equals 16 residues. Germline V CDR1 and CDR2: LNHDA, SQIVND (reference sequence). The DNA for the CDR3 is TGTGCCAGTAGTACGATCGGGACATCAAGCAATCAGCCCCAGCATTTT. Amino acids: CASSTIGTSSNQPQHF.

CDR3 sequence (DNA): TGTGCCAGCAGCTTAACAGGGGGCCTGGAGACCCAGTACTTC. Translating it yields CASSLTGGLETQYF. The chain couples TRBV7-3 to TRBJ2-5, with 7 bases matching TRBD1. This CDR3 contains 14 residues. V lost 0 bases to trimming and J lost 5 bases; unmatched junction nucleotides: 3. Germline values: CDR1 SGHTA, CDR2 FQGTGA.

In this sample, this clone turned up a few times. The chain employs TRBV29-1 and TRBJ1-2, with D possibly matching TRBD1 (5 bases). The V and J ends lost 5 bases and 3 bases respectively, with 22 bases between them. Germline CDR1 is SQVTM and CDR2 is ANQGSEA. The CDR3 contains 16 residues. In DNA, the CDR3 is TGCAGCGTTCCCTCCGCCGGGGCATCAACCGACTATGGCTACACCTTC. Its protein product is CSVPSAGASTDYGYTF.

The genes are TRBV5-1 and TRBJ2-7; D is ambiguous. The CDR3 totals 14 residues. The V and J ends lost 0 bases and 1 base respectively, with 8 bases between them. The V gene's germline CDR1 is SGHRS and CDR2 YFSETQ. The CDR3 loop is CASSLEDTSYEQYF. The DNA for the CDR3 is TGCGCCAGCAGCTTGGAAGACACGTCCTACGAGCAGTACTTC.

This clone occurred once. The rearrangement links TRBV11-2 to TRBJ2-5; 11 bases agree with TRBD2. Near its end, the DNA agrees better with TRBJ2-7, so the J call may be wrong. Germline V lookup: CDR1 SGHAT, CDR2 FQNNGV. The CDR3 spans 15 residues. CDR3: CASSSRLAGPYEQYF. CDR3 sequence (DNA): TGTGCCAGCAGCTCAAGACTAGCGGGACCCTACGAGCAGTACTTC.

The J gene is TRBJ1-6, the V gene TRBV6-6; a possible D gene is TRBD1 (5 bases). Germline V gene data show CDR1 as MNHNY and CDR2 as SVGAGI (reference sequence). The CDR3 loop spans 13 amino acids. V was shortened by 4 bases and J by 10 bases, with 11 bases between the two germline ends. In nucleotides, the CDR3 is TGTGCCAGCAGTTCAGACAGAGGGTCACCCCTCCACTTT. As protein: CASSSDRGSPLHF.

The rearrangement links TRBV11-2 to TRBJ2-3, with 12 bases matching TRBD2. V lost 3 bases and J lost 6; bases outside the gene matches: 1. The CDR3 runs 14 residues. Germline-derived CDR1 and CDR2 are SGHAT and FQNNGV. CDR3 residues: CASSFGTSGDTQYF. In nucleotides, the CDR3 is TGTGCCAGCAGCTTCGGGACTAGCGGGGATACGCAGTATTTT.

The genes are TRBV29-1 and TRBJ1-3; tentatively, D is TRBD1 (6 bases). CDR1 and CDR2 (germline): SQVTM, ANQGSEA. The CDR3 extends over 12 amino acids. Trimming removed 8 bases from V and 2 bases from J, with 10 bases in between. The CDR3 reads CSWRGAGNTIYF. The CDR3 bases are TGCAGCTGGAGGGGGGCTGGAAACACCATATATTTT.

The genes are TRBV29-1 and TRBJ2-2; 7 bases line up with TRBD1. CDR1 SQVTM and CDR2 ANQGSEA come from the germline V gene. Trimming cost V 6 bases and J 0 bases; bases outside gene matches: 4. This CDR3 contains 14 residues. The chain's CDR3 is CSVADRSNTGELFF. CDR3 sequence (DNA): TGCAGCGTGGCGGACAGGTCGAACACCGGGGAGCTGTTTTTT.

This rearrangement joins TRBV5-4 to TRBJ1-1; D call uncertain. The CDR3 loop spans 15 amino acids. CDR1 is SGHNT and CDR2 is YYREEE in the germline V gene (reference sequence). V was clipped by 4 bases and J by 3 bases, with 16 bases between them. The CDR3 protein is CASSRPFGGHTEAFF. The CDR3 nucleotides are TGTGCCAGCAGCAGGCCCTTCGGAGGGCACACTGAAGCTTTCTTT. Supplemented by reference TRBV5-4 and TRBJ1-1, the full variable domain reads ETGVTQSPTHLIKTRGQQVTLRCSSQSGHNTVSWYQQALGQGPQFIFQYYREEENGRGNFPPRFSGLQFPNYSSELNVNALELDDSALYLCASSRPFGGHTEAFFGQGTRLTVV.

This clone appeared a single time. The rearrangement links TRBV27 to TRBJ2-4, with D tentatively TRBD1 (7 bases). The CDR3 extends over 12 amino acids. V dropped 5 bases and J dropped 8 bases, with 10 bases sitting between them. Looked up from germline, CDR1 is MNHEY and CDR2 is SMNVEV (reference sequence). Here the CDR3 reads CASSPRGDIQYF. The CDR3, as DNA: TGTGCCAGCAGTCCCAGGGGGGACATTCAGTACTTC.